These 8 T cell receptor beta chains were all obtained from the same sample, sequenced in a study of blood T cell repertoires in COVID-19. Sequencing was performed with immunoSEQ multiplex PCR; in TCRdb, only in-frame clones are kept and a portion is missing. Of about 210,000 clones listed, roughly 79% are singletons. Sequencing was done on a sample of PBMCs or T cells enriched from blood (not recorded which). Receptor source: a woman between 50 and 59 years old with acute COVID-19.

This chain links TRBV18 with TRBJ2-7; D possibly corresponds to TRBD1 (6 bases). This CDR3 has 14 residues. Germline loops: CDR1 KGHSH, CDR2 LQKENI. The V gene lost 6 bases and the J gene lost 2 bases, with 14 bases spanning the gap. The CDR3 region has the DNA TGTGCCAGCTCCCCCTCCAGGGGAACCTACGAGCAGTACTTC. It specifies CASSPSRGTYEQYF.

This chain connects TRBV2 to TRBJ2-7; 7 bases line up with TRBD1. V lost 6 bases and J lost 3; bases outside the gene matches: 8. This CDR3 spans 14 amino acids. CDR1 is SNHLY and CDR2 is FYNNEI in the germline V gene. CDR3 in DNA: TGTGCCAGCAGGGCGTCCCGGGACAGCTACGAGCAGTACTTC. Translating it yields CASRASRDSYEQYF.

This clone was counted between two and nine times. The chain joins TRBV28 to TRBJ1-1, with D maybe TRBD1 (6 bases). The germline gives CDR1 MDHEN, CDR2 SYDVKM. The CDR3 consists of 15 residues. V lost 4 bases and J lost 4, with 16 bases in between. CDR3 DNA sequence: TGTGCCAGCAGTTCTTACCGTACAGGGAGCACTGAAGCTTTCTTT. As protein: CASSSYRTGSTEAFF.

The CDR3 nucleotides read TGTGCCAGCAGCTTAGATGGGGACTACAAAGAGACCCAGTACTTC. It specifies CASSLDGDYKETQYF. The chain uses TRBV7-2 and TRBJ2-5, with TRBD2 identical over 7 bases. This CDR3 region has 15 residues. Germline values: CDR1 SGHTA, CDR2 FQGNSA. The J segment lost 3 bases and the V segment lost 1 base, leaving 5 bases of the junction unmatched.

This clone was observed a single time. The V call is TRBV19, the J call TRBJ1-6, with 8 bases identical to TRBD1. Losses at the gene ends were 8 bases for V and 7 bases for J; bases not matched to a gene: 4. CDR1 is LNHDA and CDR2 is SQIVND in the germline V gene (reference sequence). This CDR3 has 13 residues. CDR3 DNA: TGTGCCAGTGGGGACAGGCCGAATTCACCCCTCCACTTT. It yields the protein CASGDRPNSPLHF. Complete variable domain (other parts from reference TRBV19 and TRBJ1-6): DGGITQSPKYLFRKEGQNVTLSCEQNLNHDAMYWYRQDPGQGLRLIYYSQIVNDFQKGDIAEGYSVSREKKESFPLTVTSAQKNPTAFYLCASGDRPNSPLHFGNGTRLTVT.

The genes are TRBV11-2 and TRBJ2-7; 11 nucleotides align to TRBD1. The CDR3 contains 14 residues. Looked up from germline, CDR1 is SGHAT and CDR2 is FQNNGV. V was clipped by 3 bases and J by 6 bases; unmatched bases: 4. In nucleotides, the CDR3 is TGTGCCAGCAGCTTTGGGACAGGGGGTGCCGAGCAGTACTTC. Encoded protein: CASSFGTGGAEQYF.

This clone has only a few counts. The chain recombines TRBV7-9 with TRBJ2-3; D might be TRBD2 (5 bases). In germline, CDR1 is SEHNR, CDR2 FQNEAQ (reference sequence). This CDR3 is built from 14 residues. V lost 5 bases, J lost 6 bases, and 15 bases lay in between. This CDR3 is CASSPQGWRDTQYF. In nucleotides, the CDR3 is TGTGCCAGCAGCCCCCAAGGTTGGAGGGATACGCAGTATTTT.

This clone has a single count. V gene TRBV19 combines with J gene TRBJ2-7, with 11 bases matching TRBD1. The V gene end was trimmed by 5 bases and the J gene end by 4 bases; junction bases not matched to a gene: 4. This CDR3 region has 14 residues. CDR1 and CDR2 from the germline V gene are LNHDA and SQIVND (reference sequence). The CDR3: CASSPGQGAYEQYF. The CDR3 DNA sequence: TGTGCCAGTAGTCCAGGACAGGGGGCTTACGAGCAGTACTTC.